Listed here are 18 T cell receptor beta chains from one sample, sequenced in a study of blood T cell repertoires in COVID-19. Sequencing used immunoSEQ multiplex PCR; TCRdb keeps in-frame clones, though not all of them. Seen here are roughly 260,000 clones, about 87% observed once, and the top ten hold over 3.5%. Sequences were obtained from peripheral blood. The receptors were gathered from a middle-aged woman with acute or convalescent COVID-19.

The chain uses TRBV19 and TRBJ1-4, with TRBD1 matching over 9 bases. V shed 2 bases, J shed 5 bases, and the junction held 6 bases outside the gene matches. The CDR3 spans 16 residues. Germline V gene data show CDR1 as LNHDA and CDR2 as SQIVND (reference sequence). CDR3 bases: TGTGCCAGTAGTATACGGGGGACAGGGTTAAATGAAAAACTGTTTTTT. Translating it yields CASSIRGTGLNEKLFF.

The gene calls are TRBV6-6 and TRBJ1-6; TRBD1 agrees at 7 bases. Unmatched junction bases numbered 6, after V lost 7 bases and J lost 6 bases. The germline V gene has CDR1 MNHNY and CDR2 SVGAGI (reference sequence). The CDR3 spans 14 residues. DNA of the CDR3: TGTGCCAGCACCCTGGGACAGAGTAATTCACCCCTCCACTTT. The encoded protein is CASTLGQSNSPLHF.

The chain combines TRBV2 with TRBJ2-5, with TRBD2 matching 8 bases. CDR3 size: 12 residues. Unmatched junction bases numbered 4, after V lost 9 bases and J lost 4 bases. Germline CDR1 reads SNHLY; CDR2 reads FYNNEI. The chain's CDR3 is CASIREGETQYF. DNA for the CDR3: TGTGCCAGTATCCGGGAGGGAGAGACCCAGTACTTC. Full variable domain (outside the CDR3, taken from reference TRBV2 and TRBJ2-5): EPEVTQTPSHQVTQMGQEVILRCVPISNHLYFYWYRQILGQKVEFLVSFYNNEISEKSEIFDDQFSVERPDGSNFTLKIRSTKLEDSAMYFCASIREGETQYFGPGTRLLVL.

The J gene is TRBJ1-3, the V gene TRBV13; 9 bases map to TRBD1. Trimming removed 4 bases from V and 1 base from J; junction bases left unmatched: 14. Germline assignment: CDR1 PRHDT and CDR2 FYEKMQ (reference sequence). The CDR3 totals 19 residues. The CDR3 is CASSSSPTPGQGSGNTIYF. The CDR3 region has the DNA TGTGCCAGCAGCTCGTCCCCAACACCGGGACAGGGTTCTGGAAACACCATATATTTT.

The chain joins TRBV7-9 to TRBJ2-7; 11 bases are a match to TRBD1. V was clipped by 0 bases and J by 5 bases; unmatched bases: 3. The germline CDR1 and CDR2 sequences are SEHNR and FQNEAQ (reference sequence). This CDR3 spans 15 amino acids. The CDR3 DNA sequence: TGTGCCAGCAGCTTAGCGGAGGGACAGGGGGACGAGCAGTACGTC. Protein product: CASSLAEGQGDEQYV.

This clone was recorded only once. This chain links TRBV12-3 or TRBV12-4 with TRBJ1-2, with D tentatively TRBD1 (5 bases). The CDR3 is made up of 10 amino acids. Between the trimmed V and J ends, which lost 8 bases and 8 bases, there was a span of 9 bases. The CDR3 coding sequence is TGTGCCAGCTGGGGGGAAGGCTACACCTTC. Translating it yields CASWGEGYTF.

J is TRBJ2-1 and V is TRBV30; possibly TRBD2 for D (7 bases). Germline values: CDR1 GTSNPN, CDR2 SVGIG (reference sequence). V lost 6 bases to trimming and J lost 9 bases, with 36 bases between them. The CDR3 has 19 amino acids. CDR3 in amino acids: CACKRGQALAAVVGGEQFF. The CDR3 bases are TGTGCCTGCAAACGGGGGCAAGCTCTAGCGGCGGTAGTCGGGGGTGAGCAGTTCTTC.

This rearrangement joins TRBV29-1 to TRBJ1-2; D is possibly TRBD1 (5 bases). V was pared by 0 bases and J by 4 bases, with 12 bases between. Germline V CDR1 and CDR2: SQVTM, ANQGSEA. The CDR3 covers 14 residues. CDR3 region: CSVEDSGRVYGYTF. CDR3 DNA sequence: TGCAGCGTTGAAGATAGCGGCAGGGTCTATGGCTACACCTTC.

As for this clone: The sample has other DNA sequences that encode this CDR3 too. V is TRBV6-5 and J is TRBJ1-2; TRBD1 agrees at 10 bases. Germline-derived CDR1 and CDR2 are MNHEY and SVGAGI. The CDR3 extends over 14 amino acids. V lost 5 bases, J lost 4 bases, and 4 bases stayed unmatched. The CDR3, as DNA: TGTGCCAGCAGTCCGGGACAGGGGCTCTATGGCTACACCTTC. It translates to CASSPGQGLYGYTF.

V usage is TRBV27 and J usage is TRBJ1-2; D unclear. V shed 0 bases and J shed 4 bases, with 9 bases lying between them. The CDR3 is made up of 14 amino acids. Germline CDR1 is MNHEY and CDR2 is SMNVEV (reference sequence). In nucleotides, the CDR3 is TGTGCCAGCAGTTTATCGGTGGGAGGCTATGGCTACACCTTC. It codes for CASSLSVGGYGYTF.

The rearrangement links TRBV5-1 to TRBJ2-3; D is possibly TRBD1 (5 bases). With 0 bases removed from V and 2 bases from J, the gap between germline ends came to 7 bases. The CDR3 totals 14 residues. Germline CDR1 and CDR2: SGHRS and YFSETQ. The CDR3 region is CASSLGQFTDTQYF. For the CDR3, the DNA is TGCGCCAGCAGCTTGGGACAGTTCACAGATACGCAGTATTTT.

The rearrangement joins TRBV5-6 to TRBJ2-1; 9 bases match TRBD1. There are 17 residues in the CDR3. CDR1 and CDR2 (germline): SGHDT, YYEEEE. Unmatched junction bases numbered 16, after V lost 7 bases and J lost 5 bases. The CDR3 spells CASVYGGTGKKDNEQFF. The CDR3 nucleotides read TGTGCCAGCGTATATGGGGGGACAGGGAAGAAGGACAATGAGCAGTTCTTC.

J is TRBJ1-1 and V is TRBV15, with D maybe TRBD1 (5 bases). The CDR3 has 14 residues. Germline CDR1 is LNHNV and CDR2 is YYDKDF (reference sequence). Deletions cut 2 bases from V and 0 bases from J, with 7 bases between. This CDR3 is CATSRRGMNTEAFF. Written as DNA, the CDR3 is TGTGCCACCAGCAGACGGGGGATGAACACTGAAGCTTTCTTT.

The chain employs TRBV2 and TRBJ2-1; the match to TRBD1 covers 9 bases. The CDR3 spans 15 residues. CDR1 and CDR2 (germline): SNHLY, FYNNEI. Trimming took 6 bases from V and 2 from J; bases not matched to a gene: 5. The DNA of the CDR3 is TGTGCCAGCAGCCCCGGGACAGGGACCTACAATGAGCAGTTCTTC. Encoded protein: CASSPGTGTYNEQFF.

The V gene is TRBV2, the J gene TRBJ2-5; 8 bases map to TRBD1. V shed 11 bases and J 5 bases; nucleotides not matched to a gene: 10. CDR3 length: 13 residues. Germline CDR1 and CDR2: SNHLY and FYNNEI. CDR3 residues: CAGSQGARETQYF. The CDR3, as DNA: TGTGCCGGGTCGCAGGGGGCCAGGGAGACCCAGTACTTC.

The rearrangement joins TRBV28 to TRBJ1-5; tentative D call: TRBD1 (5 bases). Trimming cost V 10 bases and J 4 bases, with 17 bases left between them. The CDR3 is 14 residues long. Germline-derived CDR1 and CDR2 are MDHEN and SYDVKM. The CDR3 reads CATLSSGGNQPQHF. Written as DNA, the CDR3 is TGTGCCACCCTCAGTTCGGGGGGAAATCAGCCCCAGCATTTT.

This rearrangement joins TRBV12-5 to TRBJ1-1, with TRBD1 identical over 7 bases. Germline V gives CDR1 LGHNT, CDR2 FRNRAP. The CDR3 is made up of 13 amino acids. The J segment lost 8 bases and the V segment lost 4 bases, leaving 7 bases of the junction unmatched. The CDR3 loop is CASGSLGTDEAFF. The CDR3 DNA follows: TGTGCTAGTGGTTCCCTTGGGACAGACGAAGCTTTCTTT.

This chain connects TRBV19 to TRBJ2-3; 8 bases agree with TRBD2. V shed 3 bases, J shed 4 bases, and the junction held 9 bases outside the gene matches. In germline, CDR1 is LNHDA, CDR2 SQIVND (reference sequence). The CDR3 covers 16 residues. The CDR3 here is CASSIWAGGKADTQYF. CDR3 DNA: TGTGCCAGTAGTATTTGGGCGGGGGGTAAAGCAGATACGCAGTATTTT.